This T cell receptor beta chain was identified in a study of T cells in Graves' hyperthyroidism and ophthalmopathy. The study's findings and limits: Appearing also in blood were most of the thyroid clonotypes expanded above 0.001.

Patients were excluded for uncontrolled infection, other autoimmune disease, pregnancy or lactation. Fresh peripheral blood, around 10 ml of it, supplied the PBMCs. RNA transcripts yielded amplified TCR beta CDR3 regions. A set of HTBI primers served as the primers for a first-round RT-PCR of the TCR CDR3. Each CDR3 protein is one row after TCRdb ran MiXCR on the multiplex PCR reads. The table lists about 380,000 distinct CDR3 sequences, approximately 12% of them singletons, with less than 25% in the top ten. This clonotype was detected ten times or more. Its antigen is currently unknown. Sequencing used blood. This receptor was identified in a man aged 30 to 45 with Graves' hyperthyroidism that later progressed to Graves' ophthalmopathy.

CDR3 in DNA: TGTGCCAGCAGCTTAGGGTCCGGGGGCTCCTACAATGAGCAGTTCTTC. Amino acids: CASSLGSGGSYNEQFF. This chain joins TRBV7-8 and TRBJ2-1, with a weak D call TRBD2 (6 bases). Germline CDR1 and CDR2: SGHVS and FQNEAQ. This CDR3 has 16 amino acids. V lost 1 base to trimming and J lost 0 bases, with 10 bases between them.